Below, 16 T cell receptor beta chains from the same sample are listed, as sequenced in a study of CD8+ T cells in alopecia areata. Reverse transcribed after extraction, RNA yielded cDNA as the sequencing template. Clones were sequenced by immunoSEQ multiplex PCR, and TCRdb holds only the in-frame ones, with some missing. This table holds about 98,000 clones, under 45% found once. The sequenced sample was CD4+ T cells sorted from blood. The receptors originated from a human donor with alopecia areata.

The chain carries TRBV28 and TRBJ1-5, with D tentatively TRBD1 (5 bases). This CDR3 has 16 residues. Per the germline V gene, CDR1 is MDHEN and CDR2 is SYDVKM. Deletions cut 2 bases from V and 4 bases from J, with 15 bases between. The CDR3 region has the DNA TGTGCCAGCAGTTTAATCCGGGACCCTTCAAATCAGCCCCAGCATTTT. This translates into CASSLIRDPSNQPQHF.

There are a few counts of this clone. V and J are TRBV19 and TRBJ2-7; D is unresolved. CDR1 LNHDA and CDR2 SQIVND come from the germline V gene (reference sequence). V dropped 5 bases and J dropped 3 bases, with 11 bases sitting between them. This CDR3 region has 13 residues. As DNA, the CDR3 is TGTGCCAGTAGTGTGGACGGATTCTACGAGCAGTACTTC. Protein: CASSVDGFYEQYF.

The V call is TRBV29-1, the J call TRBJ2-1; TRBD2 aligns across 10 bases. Per the germline V gene, CDR1 is SQVTM and CDR2 is ANQGSEA. The CDR3 runs to 13 residues. V was clipped by 7 bases and J by 8 bases; unmatched bases: 8. CDR3 loop: CSASGRLMHEQFF. The CDR3 nucleotides read TGCAGCGCTAGCGGGAGACTTATGCATGAGCAGTTCTTC.

The count of this clone is one. The chain carries TRBV5-1 and TRBJ2-5; D unclear. Germline V gene sequence: CDR1 SGHRS, CDR2 YFSETQ. V was pared by 2 bases and J by 0 bases, with 8 bases between. The CDR3 is made up of 14 amino acids. Here the CDR3 reads CASSFIADQETQYF. The CDR3 DNA is TGCGCCAGCAGCTTTATCGCCGACCAAGAGACCCAGTACTTC.

The rearrangement links TRBV30 to TRBJ1-1; 10 bases line up with TRBD1. V dropped 4 bases and J dropped 10; count of bases not matched to a gene: 9. Germline V gene data show CDR1 as GTSNPN and CDR2 as SVGIG (reference sequence). This CDR3 has 13 amino acids. The CDR3, as DNA: TGTGCCTGGACCCCCGACAGGGGGCTTGGAGCTTTCTTT. Translation gives CAWTPDRGLGAFF.

A few counts support this clone. The chain uses TRBV19 and TRBJ1-1; D is perhaps TRBD1 (5 bases). The germline V gene encodes CDR1 LNHDA and CDR2 SQIVND (reference sequence). V dropped 10 bases and J dropped 5 bases, with 20 bases sitting between them. The CDR3 is 14 residues long. The CDR3 DNA reads as TGTGCCAATATCCTACCAGATGGGGGGACTGAAGCTTTCTTT. Translation gives CANILPDGGTEAFF.

The chain has TRBV4-3 and TRBJ2-2; D may be TRBD1 (6 bases). CDR3 length: 15 residues. Between the trimmed V and J ends, which lost 2 bases and 6 bases, there was a span of 13 bases. Germline V CDR1 and CDR2: LGHNA, YSLEER. The CDR3 DNA follows: TGCGCCAGCAGCCAACCGGGACAAGGTGCCGGGGAGCTGTTTTTT. Translated: CASSQPGQGAGELFF.

The rearrangement links TRBV28 to TRBJ2-5; D not certain. This CDR3 is built from 14 residues. Germline assignment: CDR1 MDHEN and CDR2 SYDVKM. Trimming shortened V by 3 bases and J by 2 bases, and 10 bases separated the two germline ends. CDR3 sequence (DNA): TGTGCCAGCAGTTTGGCAGGCCCTCAAGAGACCCAGTACTTC. Its translation is CASSLAGPQETQYF.

This chain uses TRBV5-1 with TRBJ2-7; D is unresolved. The CDR3 covers 14 residues. The germline V gene encodes CDR1 SGHRS and CDR2 YFSETQ. The V end was cut by 0 bases, the J end by 5 bases, with 12 bases between. The CDR3 reads CASSLASPWDEQYF. CDR3 DNA: TGCGCCAGCAGCTTGGCCAGCCCTTGGGACGAGCAGTACTTC.

The chain is built from TRBV2 and TRBJ2-1, with 13 nucleotides matching TRBD2. The CDR3 runs 15 residues. V shed 6 bases, J shed 8 bases, and the junction held 7 bases outside the gene matches. Germline CDR1 and CDR2: SNHLY and FYNNEI. The CDR3: CASRDGLAGVYEQFF. CDR3 DNA: TGTGCCAGCAGGGATGGACTAGCGGGAGTCTATGAGCAGTTCTTC.

The chain employs TRBV7-8 and TRBJ2-1; 8 nucleotides line up with TRBD2. Germline V lookup: CDR1 SGHVS, CDR2 FQNEAQ. Trimming at V came to 7 bases and at J to 7 bases, leaving 12 bases not matched to a gene. This CDR3 is 15 amino acids long. The CDR3 protein is CASMRVSAGVNEQFF. The CDR3 nucleotides read TGTGCCAGCATGAGAGTTTCAGCGGGAGTAAATGAGCAGTTCTTC.

This clone was counted a few times. V is TRBV2 and J is TRBJ1-5, with D possibly being TRBD1 (6 bases). V gave up 1 base and J gave up 2 bases, with 9 bases separating them. In germline, CDR1 is SNHLY, CDR2 FYNNEI. This CDR3 region has 15 residues. The CDR3 loop reads CASSEGGARNQPQHF. The DNA for the CDR3 is TGTGCCAGCAGTGAAGGGGGGGCGCGCAATCAGCCCCAGCATTTT.

In its sample, this clone was seen a few times. J is TRBJ1-5 and V is TRBV28; D is possibly TRBD1 (5 bases). The germline gives CDR1 MDHEN, CDR2 SYDVKM. The ends were cut back, 8 bases at V and 1 base at J, with 9 bases in the middle. The CDR3 length is 13 residues. Here the CDR3 reads CASEGDSNQPQHF. The CDR3, as DNA: TGTGCCAGCGAAGGGGACAGCAATCAGCCCCAGCATTTT.

The gene calls are TRBV15 and TRBJ2-3; the D gene could be TRBD1 or TRBD2 (5 bases each). V gave up 4 bases and J gave up 4 bases, with 12 bases separating them. CDR1 is LNHNV, CDR2 YYDKDF, per germline (reference sequence). This CDR3 spans 14 amino acids. CDR3 residues: CATSKGQGADTQYF. The CDR3 DNA follows: TGTGCCACCAGCAAGGGCCAGGGAGCAGATACGCAGTATTTT.

The V and J genes are TRBV9 and TRBJ2-3; no clear D. CDR3 length: 14 amino acids. V was clipped by 2 bases and J by 6 bases, with 13 bases between them. Germline assignment: CDR1 SGDLS and CDR2 YYNGEE. CDR3 DNA sequence: TGTGCCAGCAGCGTGGGCGCAAACCCGGATACGCAGTATTTT. Protein product: CASSVGANPDTQYF. The variable domain in full, with the rest retrieved from reference TRBV9 and TRBJ2-3, is DSGVTQTPKHLITATGQRVTLRCSPRSGDLSVYWYQQSLDQGLQFLIQYYNGEERAKGNILERFSAQQFPDLHSELNLSSLELGDSALYFCASSVGANPDTQYFGPGTRLTVL.

V and J are TRBV6-5 and TRBJ1-2, with D perhaps TRBD1 (6 bases). The V gene's germline CDR1 is MNHEY and CDR2 SVGAGI. This CDR3 contains 14 residues. V was shortened by 7 bases and J by 7 bases, with 19 bases between the two germline ends. CDR3 sequence (DNA): TGTGCCAGCAAAGACCAGGGGCCGGGTTTTGGCTACACCTTC. Translating it yields CASKDQGPGFGYTF.